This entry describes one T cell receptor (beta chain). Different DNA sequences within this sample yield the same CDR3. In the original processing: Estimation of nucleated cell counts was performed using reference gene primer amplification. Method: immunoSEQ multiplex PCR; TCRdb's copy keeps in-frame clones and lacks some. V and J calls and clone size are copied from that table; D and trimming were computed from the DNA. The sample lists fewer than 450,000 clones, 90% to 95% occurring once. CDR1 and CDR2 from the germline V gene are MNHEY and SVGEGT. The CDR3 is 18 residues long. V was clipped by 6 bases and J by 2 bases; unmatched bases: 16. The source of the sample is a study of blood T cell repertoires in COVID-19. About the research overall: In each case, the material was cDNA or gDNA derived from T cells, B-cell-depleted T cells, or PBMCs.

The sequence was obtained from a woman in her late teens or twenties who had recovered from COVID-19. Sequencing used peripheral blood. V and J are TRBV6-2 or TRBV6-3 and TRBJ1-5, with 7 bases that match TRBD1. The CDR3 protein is CASSHPAGGNSGNQPQHF. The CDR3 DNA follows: TGTGCCAGCAGCCACCCTGCAGGGGGTAATTCTGGCAATCAGCCCCAGCATTTT.